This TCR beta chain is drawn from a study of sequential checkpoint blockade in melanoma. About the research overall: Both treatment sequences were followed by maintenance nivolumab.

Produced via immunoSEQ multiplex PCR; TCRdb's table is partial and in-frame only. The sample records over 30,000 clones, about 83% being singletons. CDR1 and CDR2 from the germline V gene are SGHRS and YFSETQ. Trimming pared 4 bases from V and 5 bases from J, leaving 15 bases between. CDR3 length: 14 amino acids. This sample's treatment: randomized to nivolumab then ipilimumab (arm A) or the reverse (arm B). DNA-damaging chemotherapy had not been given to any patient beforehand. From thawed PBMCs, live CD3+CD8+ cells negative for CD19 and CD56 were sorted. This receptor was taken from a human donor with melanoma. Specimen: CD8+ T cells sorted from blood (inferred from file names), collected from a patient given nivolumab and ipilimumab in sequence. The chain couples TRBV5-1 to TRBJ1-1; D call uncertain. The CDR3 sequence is CASSEGGSKTEAFF. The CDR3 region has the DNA TGCGCCAGCAGCGAAGGAGGGAGTAAGACTGAAGCTTTCTTT.